This T cell receptor (beta chain) was captured by sequencing in a study of cytomegalovirus exposure and HLA in healthy donors. V lost 8 bases, J lost 0 bases, and 11 bases lay in between. There are 14 residues in the CDR3. Germline V gene sequence: CDR1 MNHNS, CDR2 SASEGT. In the PCR, 60 Vbeta and 13 Jbeta primers were used. Sequencing was performed with immunoSEQ multiplex PCR; in TCRdb, only in-frame clones are kept and a portion is missing. The data show under 150,000 clones, approximately 77% seen once. The J gene is TRBJ1-5, the V gene TRBV6-1; no reliable D call. The sample taken for sequencing was PBMCs. This receptor was taken from a woman in her forties in good health and CMV-seronegative. The CDR3 region has the DNA TGTGCCAGCCGCCGGGATCATAGCAATCAGCCCCAGCATTTT. Protein: CASRRDHSNQPQHF.